These 24 T cell receptor beta chains came from one sample sequenced in a study of blood T cell repertoires in COVID-19. The assay was immunoSEQ multiplex PCR, and TCRdb's table has in-frame clones only and misses some. The sample includes under 300,000 clones, about 83% of them seen just once. What was sequenced was peripheral blood. These receptors originate from a woman in her forties or fifties who had recovered from COVID-19.

The chain recombines TRBV6-5 with TRBJ1-1, with D possibly matching TRBD1 (6 bases). Trimming took 7 bases from V and 11 from J, leaving 14 bases between them. This CDR3 is 11 amino acids long. Germline lookup yields CDR1 MNHEY and CDR2 SVGAGI. The CDR3 reads CASKGGRWAFF. The DNA of the CDR3 is TGTGCCAGCAAGGGGGGGCGGTGGGCTTTCTTT.

The gene calls are TRBV6-4 and TRBJ2-6, with a possible D match to TRBD1 (7 bases). V lost 8 bases to trimming and J lost 2 bases, with 22 bases between them. CDR3 size: 18 residues. CDR1 is MRHNA, CDR2 SNTAGT, per germline. The CDR3 reads CASSKGAGGPPGANVLTF. The CDR3 DNA is TGTGCCAGCTCAAAGGGGGCAGGGGGGCCCCCTGGGGCCAACGTCCTGACTTTC.

This clone was detected a few times. This chain uses TRBV9 with TRBJ1-4; D gene uncertain. In germline, CDR1 is SGDLS, CDR2 YYNGEE. Trimming cost V 0 bases and J 8 bases, with 17 bases left between them. The CDR3 is 16 amino acids. Written as DNA, the CDR3 is TGTGCCAGCAGCGTAGGAGGGTCTGAACCCAGGGAAAAACTGTTTTTT. It yields the protein CASSVGGSEPREKLFF.

The V gene is TRBV3-1 (or the pseudogene TRBV3-2), the J gene TRBJ1-4, with D unclear. The CDR3 loop spans 13 amino acids. CDR1 and CDR2 from the germline V gene are LGHDT and YNNKEL (reference sequence). The V gene lost 4 bases and the J gene lost 3 bases, with 6 bases spanning the gap. CDR3 nucleotides: TGTGCCAGCAGCCGGGCAGCTAATGAAAAACTGTTTTTT. Its translation is CASSRAANEKLFF.

This clone came up a few times. The rearrangement uses TRBV5-1 and TRBJ2-3; 9 bases are shared with TRBD1. With 4 bases clipped from V and 1 base from J, the junction kept 1 base outside the gene matches. The CDR3 has 14 amino acids. From germline, CDR1 is SGHRS and CDR2 YFSETQ. CDR3 amino acids: CASSRQGGTDTQYF. CDR3 in DNA: TGCGCCAGCAGCAGACAGGGGGGCACAGATACGCAGTATTTT.

Only one count was recorded for this clone. The chain recombines TRBV6-2 or TRBV6-3 with TRBJ2-5; 9 bases map to TRBD1. The CDR3 spans 15 residues. V gave up 0 bases and J gave up 5 bases; unmatched junction bases: 4. The V gene's germline CDR1 is MNHEY and CDR2 SVGEGT. For the CDR3, the DNA is TGTGCCAGCAGTTACTCAAGGACAGGGGACGAGACCCAGTACTTC. The encoded protein is CASSYSRTGDETQYF.

CDR3 region: CAWSVSYSGNTIYF. In DNA, the CDR3 is TGTGCCTGGAGTGTTTCCTATTCTGGAAACACCATATATTTT. This chain joins TRBV30 and TRBJ1-3; D not resolved. Trimming left V 0 bases short and J 1 base short, with 7 bases between. Germline CDR1 is GTSNPN and CDR2 is SVGIG (reference sequence). The CDR3 is made up of 14 amino acids.

The CDR3 region is CASSYGGGRRNEQFF. The CDR3 DNA follows: TGTGCCAGCAGTTACGGGGGGGGGCGCCGGAATGAGCAGTTCTTC. The chain combines TRBV6-5 with TRBJ2-1, with a weak D call TRBD2 (7 bases). The V gene lost 2 bases and the J gene lost 7 bases, with 15 bases spanning the gap. The CDR3 spans 15 residues. The germline V gene has CDR1 MNHEY and CDR2 SVGAGI.

The J gene is TRBJ2-3, the V gene TRBV24-1; D is perhaps TRBD1 (6 bases). V dropped 3 bases and J dropped 2 bases, with 11 bases sitting between them. The CDR3 contains 15 residues. Germline V gene lookup returns CDR1 KGHDR and CDR2 SFDVKD. The CDR3 sequence: CATSDIGTTTDTQYF. The CDR3 DNA is TGTGCCACCAGTGATATTGGGACAACCACAGATACGCAGTATTTT.

The genes are TRBV5-1 and TRBJ2-5, with 7 nucleotides matching TRBD1. V trimming: 3 bases; J trimming: 5 bases; junction bases outside the gene matches: 7. Per germline, CDR1 SGHRS and CDR2 YFSETQ. The length of the CDR3 is 14 residues. The CDR3 DNA sequence: TGCGCCAGCAGCTCCTCCGGGACAGCGGAGACCCAGTACTTC. It translates to CASSSSGTAETQYF.

This chain uses TRBV9 with TRBJ2-7, with D possibly matching TRBD1 (5 bases). The CDR3 is 14 residues long. The germline V and J ends were trimmed by 1 base and 6 bases, with 14 bases remaining between them. Germline V gene sequence: CDR1 SGDLS, CDR2 YYNGEE. The CDR3 loop reads CASSVLSGSGEQYF. DNA for the CDR3: TGTGCCAGCAGCGTATTATCAGGGTCGGGCGAGCAGTACTTC.

This chain connects TRBV5-4 to TRBJ1-1, with TRBD1 as a possible D gene (6 bases). This CDR3 has 15 residues. V dropped 1 base and J dropped 4 bases, with 14 bases sitting between them. Germline CDR1 SGHNT, CDR2 YYREEE (reference sequence). The CDR3 spells CASSLPTGGLTEAFF. The CDR3 DNA follows: TGTGCCAGCAGCTTGCCCACGGGGGGGCTCACTGAAGCTTTCTTT.

This clone was seen only once. The V and J genes are TRBV29-1 and TRBJ2-3; D is perhaps TRBD1 (5 bases). V was trimmed by 4 bases and J by 1 base, leaving 12 bases between them. The CDR3 has 14 amino acids. The germline V gene encodes CDR1 SQVTM and CDR2 ANQGSEA. The CDR3 coding sequence is TGCAGCGTTGCCACGGGCAGGGGCACAGATACGCAGTATTTT. This encodes CSVATGRGTDTQYF.

This chain connects TRBV9 to TRBJ2-1, with D perhaps TRBD1 (6 bases). This CDR3 is built from 15 residues. Trimming shortened V by 1 base and J by 10 bases, and 18 bases separated the two germline ends. CDR1 and CDR2 (germline): SGDLS, YYNGEE. The CDR3 region has the DNA TGTGCCAGCAGCGTACCTTCTCACAGGGACGGGGAGCAGTTCTTC. As protein: CASSVPSHRDGEQFF.

This clone occurred once. The chain recombines TRBV4-2 with TRBJ2-5; possibly TRBD2 for D (6 bases). V dropped 3 bases and J dropped 2 bases, with 22 bases sitting between them. This CDR3 region has 18 residues. CDR1 LGHNA and CDR2 YNFKEQ come from the germline V gene. CDR3 protein: CASSHDRGGGTPQETQYF. In DNA, the CDR3 is TGTGCCAGCAGCCATGACCGGGGTGGGGGGACGCCGCAAGAGACCCAGTACTTC.

In the case of this clone: The junction does not match germline at one end; this may be a read error. This same CDR3 is encoded by further DNA sequences in the sample. This chain uses TRBV5-1 with TRBJ2-7; 8 nucleotides align to TRBD2. Germline V gene sequence: CDR1 SGHRS, CDR2 YFSETQ. The CDR3 runs to 14 residues. CDR3 in DNA: TGCGCCAGTAGCTTGGTCAGCGGGGGTGGAGAGCAGTACTTC. As protein: CASSLVSGGGEQYF.

DNA for the CDR3: TGTGCCAGCTCACCACGGGGGGTTGACACCGGGGAGCTGTTTTTT. Its protein is CASSPRGVDTGELFF. The rearrangement joins TRBV18 to TRBJ2-2; tentatively, D is TRBD2 (6 bases). With 1 base removed from V and 3 bases from J, the gap between germline ends came to 9 bases. The CDR3 length is 15 residues. Germline CDR1 and CDR2: KGHSH and LQKENI.

The CDR3 loop is CASSQRPVEGDTQYF. The DNA of the CDR3 is TGCGCCAGCAGCCAACGGCCAGTTGAGGGTGATACGCAGTATTTT. This chain links TRBV4-3 with TRBJ2-3, with D possibly being TRBD2 (5 bases). CDR3 length: 15 amino acids. Germline V gene sequence: CDR1 LGHNA, CDR2 YSLEER. Trimming pared 2 bases from V and 6 bases from J, leaving 15 bases between.

The CDR3 protein is CASSIGAAGNQPQHF. CDR3 coding DNA: TGTGCCAGTAGTATAGGGGCAGCGGGCAATCAGCCCCAGCATTTT. The rearrangement links TRBV19 to TRBJ1-5; the D is unclear. CDR3 length equals 15 residues. Trimming cost V 1 base and J 2 bases, with 9 bases left between them. Germline V gives CDR1 LNHDA, CDR2 SQIVND (reference sequence).

This chain joins TRBV6-6 and TRBJ1-2; weak D call: TRBD1 (6 bases). The ends were cut back, 2 bases at V and 10 bases at J, with 11 bases in the middle. The CDR3 is made up of 12 amino acids. CDR1 is MNHNY and CDR2 is SVGAGI in the germline V gene (reference sequence). The CDR3 nucleotides are TGTGCCAGCAGTTACGCCGAGGGGGACTACACCTTC. Translation: CASSYAEGDYTF.

J is TRBJ2-1 and V is TRBV28; the match to TRBD2 covers 13 bases. CDR1 MDHEN and CDR2 SYDVKM come from the germline V gene. V lost 6 bases to trimming and J lost 5 bases; unmatched junction nucleotides: 7. The CDR3 sequence is 16 residues long. CDR3 residues: CASSPPGTSGDNEQFF. CDR3 coding DNA: TGTGCCAGCAGCCCGCCCGGGACTAGCGGGGACAATGAGCAGTTCTTC.

The rearrangement uses TRBV9 and TRBJ2-7, with 10 bases lining up with TRBD1. V shed 7 bases, J shed 1 base, and the junction held 5 bases outside the gene matches. CDR1 is SGDLS and CDR2 is YYNGEE in the germline V gene. The CDR3 sequence is 14 residues long. The CDR3 reads CASAGTGDSYEQYF. For the CDR3, the DNA is TGTGCCAGCGCCGGGACAGGGGATTCCTACGAGCAGTACTTC. The whole variable domain, remainder taken from reference TRBV9 and TRBJ2-7, is DSGVTQTPKHLITATGQRVTLRCSPRSGDLSVYWYQQSLDQGLQFLIQYYNGEERAKGNILERFSAQQFPDLHSELNLSSLELGDSALYFCASAGTGDSYEQYFGPGTRLTVT.

The chain combines TRBV19 with TRBJ1-5; tentative D call: TRBD1 (6 bases). The CDR3 length is 14 residues. Germline V gives CDR1 LNHDA, CDR2 SQIVND (reference sequence). V lost 5 bases to trimming and J lost 5 bases, with 13 bases between them. This CDR3 is CASSAGTLHQPQHF. In DNA form, the CDR3 reads TGTGCCAGTAGTGCCGGGACACTACATCAGCCCCAGCATTTT.

The chain recombines TRBV7-6 with TRBJ1-5; D perhaps matches TRBD1 (6 bases). V was shortened by 4 bases and J by 4 bases, with 14 bases between the two germline ends. Germline V gene lookup returns CDR1 SGHVS and CDR2 FNYEAQ. The CDR3 totals 15 residues. For the CDR3, the DNA is TGTGCCAGCAGCTCACAGACAGGCCTAAATCAGCCCCAGCATTTT. This encodes CASSSQTGLNQPQHF.